This passage covers 17 T cell receptor beta chains from one sample sequenced in a study of blood T cell repertoires in COVID-19. TCRdb keeps only in-frame clones here, not all; method: immunoSEQ multiplex PCR. The sample contains around 140,000 clones, 65% to 80% of which appear only once. Sample: peripheral blood. These receptors originate from a woman in her sixties with acute or convalescent COVID-19.

This sequence joins TRBV19 and TRBJ1-1; D unclear. Germline CDR1 and CDR2: LNHDA and SQIVND (reference sequence). The CDR3 runs 11 residues. V lost 5 bases and J lost 7, with 8 bases in between. The CDR3 sequence is CASSLTSEAFF. The CDR3 DNA reads as TGTGCCAGTAGTTTAACAAGTGAAGCTTTCTTT.

The chain links TRBV30 to TRBJ2-7, with D uncertain. The CDR3 is 11 amino acids. Germline CDR1 and CDR2: GTSNPN and SVGIG (reference sequence). The V end lost 2 bases, the J end lost 6 bases, and 8 bases lay between the germline ends. The chain's CDR3 is CAWSFKSEQYF. Here the CDR3 DNA reads TGTGCCTGGAGTTTTAAGAGCGAGCAGTACTTC.

The chain carries TRBV28 and TRBJ1-5; D unclear. Germline-derived CDR1 and CDR2 are MDHEN and SYDVKM. CDR3 length equals 15 residues. Trimming took off 2 bases at V and 3 bases at J, with 11 bases between the two ends. The CDR3: CASSLGQVNNQPQHF. The CDR3 DNA is TGTGCCAGCAGTTTAGGGCAGGTGAACAATCAGCCCCAGCATTTT.

The J gene is TRBJ2-5, the V gene TRBV28, with D possibly matching TRBD2 (5 bases). With 3 bases removed from V and 2 bases from J, the gap between germline ends came to 7 bases. The germline gives CDR1 MDHEN, CDR2 SYDVKM. The length of the CDR3 is 13 residues. The CDR3 DNA reads TGTGCCAGCAGTTTCCGGGATCAAGAGACCCAGTACTTC. The encoded protein is CASSFRDQETQYF.

J is TRBJ2-2 and V is TRBV14, with a weak D call TRBD1 (6 bases). This CDR3 comprises 13 residues. Germline V gene lookup returns CDR1 SGHDN and CDR2 FVKESK. Trimming stripped 6 bases from V and 7 bases from J, with 12 bases between. Here the CDR3 DNA reads TGTGCCAGCAGTCAGAAAGGGGGCGGGGAGCTGTTTTTT. This translates into CASSQKGGGELFF.

The chain employs TRBV10-3 and TRBJ1-6; 11 bases match TRBD1. In germline, CDR1 is ENHRY, CDR2 SYGVKD. The CDR3 length is 16 residues. The V and J ends lost 10 bases and 7 bases, in that order; junction bases with no gene match: 12. CDR3 bases: TGTGCCACTGCGGACAGGGGGCGCGGTTGGAATTCACCCCTCCACTTT. Translation gives CATADRGRGWNSPLHF.

The V and J genes are TRBV5-6 and TRBJ2-7; 12 nucleotides match TRBD2. CDR1 is SGHDT, CDR2 YYEEEE, per germline. The CDR3 totals 15 residues. V dropped 4 bases and J dropped 6; count of bases not matched to a gene: 8. The CDR3 bases are TGTGCCAGCAGCCCCGGACTAGCGGGGCCGAGCGAGCAGTACTTC. Residues: CASSPGLAGPSEQYF.

V and J are TRBV28 and TRBJ1-4, with 7 bases identical to TRBD1. The germline CDR1 and CDR2 sequences are MDHEN and SYDVKM. After removal of 7 bases from V and 6 bases from J, the junction contained 11 bases not matched to a gene. The CDR3 sequence is 15 residues long. CDR3 in DNA: TGTGCCAGCACCCGCCACCGACAGGGCTATGAAAAACTGTTTTTT. This codes for CASTRHRQGYEKLFF.

This chain uses TRBV3-1 (or the pseudogene TRBV3-2) with TRBJ2-7, with TRBD2 matching 7 bases. The CDR3 loop spans 16 amino acids. Trimming at V came to 3 bases and at J to 1 base, leaving 9 bases not matched to a gene. Germline V gene sequence: CDR1 LGHDT, CDR2 YNNKEL (reference sequence). CDR3 DNA: TGTGCCAGCAGCCAGATAGCGGGTATTCTTTCCTACGAGCAGTACTTC. Translating it yields CASSQIAGILSYEQYF.

The chain recombines TRBV28 with TRBJ1-4; 8 bases line up with TRBD1. CDR3 length equals 14 residues. The J segment lost 7 bases and the V segment lost 2 bases, leaving 3 bases of the junction unmatched. The germline gives CDR1 MDHEN, CDR2 SYDVKM. This CDR3 reads CASSLTGGGEKLFF. CDR3 DNA sequence: TGTGCCAGCAGTTTAACAGGGGGGGGTGAAAAACTGTTTTTT.

The chain recombines TRBV10-3 with TRBJ1-5; no firm D call. This CDR3 has 17 residues. V lost 2 bases to trimming and J lost 0 bases, with 14 bases between them. Germline CDR1 is ENHRY and CDR2 is SYGVKD. The CDR3 protein is CAISEVWGGNSNQPQHF. DNA for the CDR3: TGTGCCATCAGTGAGGTCTGGGGAGGGAATAGCAATCAGCCCCAGCATTTT.

The J gene is TRBJ1-4, the V gene TRBV4-2, with 9 bases fitting TRBD1. The V gene end was trimmed by 3 bases and the J gene end by 3 bases; junction bases not matched to a gene: 11. CDR3 length: 18 amino acids. Germline V gene data show CDR1 as LGHNA and CDR2 as YNFKEQ. CDR3 sequence: CASSHLRGGTGPNEKLFF. CDR3 nucleotide sequence: TGTGCCAGCAGCCACCTCCGTGGCGGGACAGGGCCTAATGAAAAACTGTTTTTT.

The J gene is TRBJ1-6, the V gene TRBV27; no firm D call. V gave up 5 bases and J gave up 6 bases, with 5 bases separating them. This CDR3 is 12 amino acids long. In germline, CDR1 is MNHEY, CDR2 SMNVEV (reference sequence). The CDR3 sequence: CASSKPNSPLHF. The DNA of the CDR3 is TGTGCCAGCAGTAAGCCTAATTCACCCCTCCACTTT.

The rearrangement joins TRBV5-6 to TRBJ2-1; 10 bases map to TRBD2. V was pared by 0 bases and J by 7 bases, with 4 bases of the junction left unmatched. The CDR3 has 15 residues. Germline V gene lookup returns CDR1 SGHDT and CDR2 YYEEEE. The chain's CDR3 is CASSLASGSRNEQFF. CDR3 coding DNA: TGTGCCAGCAGCTTGGCTAGCGGGAGTAGGAATGAGCAGTTCTTC.

The chain carries TRBV7-9 and TRBJ2-5, with a tentative D call TRBD1 (6 bases). The CDR3 spans 13 residues. V lost 4 bases to trimming and J lost 4 bases, with 10 bases between them. CDR1 is SEHNR, CDR2 FQNEAQ, per germline (reference sequence). CDR3 region: CASSSSGVETQYF. CDR3 sequence (DNA): TGTGCCAGCAGCTCGTCAGGGGTAGAGACCCAGTACTTC.

The CDR3 protein is CSVEVAEGEQFF. CDR3 in DNA: TGCAGCGTTGAGGTAGCGGAGGGGGAGCAGTTCTTC. V is TRBV29-1 and J is TRBJ2-1; possible D gene TRBD2, 6 bases. Between the trimmed V and J ends, which lost 3 bases and 10 bases, there was a span of 13 bases. The germline V gene encodes CDR1 SQVTM and CDR2 ANQGSEA. CDR3 size: 12 residues.

V is TRBV10-2 and J is TRBJ1-1; TRBD1 matches 11 bases. This CDR3 spans 17 amino acids. J gave up 6 bases and V 5 bases, and 14 bases lay outside the gene matches. Germline V gives CDR1 WSHSY, CDR2 SAAADI. The CDR3 nucleotides read TGCGCCAGCAGTAAGATGGGACAGGGGGGTAACACCGCTGAAGCTTTCTTT. It translates to CASSKMGQGGNTAEAFF.